This T cell receptor beta chain is from a study of blood T cell repertoires in COVID-19 (dated by TCRdb to about 2020). With regard to the full study: The collaborator samples originated in the United States, Italy and Spain and spanned the acute and convalescent phases of COVID-19. The material from the prospective study consisted of cDNA or gDNA derived from T cells, B-cell-depleted T cells, or PBMCs. Deeply sampled blood TCRbeta repertoires from subjects exposed to, actively infected with, or recovered from COVID-19 were included in the dataset. The repertoires were made available in a free public database intended to serve as a resource for research on the immune response to SARS-CoV-2. Samples were obtained from the ongoing ImmuneRACE study (first 160 participants) and from about 1,300 subjects provided by 6 global collaborators. The sample metadata nearly always contained a de-identified subject ID, COVID-19 status, age in years and sex. Where available, HLA class I and class II types were obtained from metadata supplied by the sample provider rather than from assay-based typing. Here is what the overall study found, with its caveats: How much clinical and demographic metadata was included differed by source and by participant, and the metadata was provided uncurated.

TCRbeta CDR3 regions were amplified from genomic DNA using the immunoSEQ Assay, a bias-controlled multiplex PCR. In the original analysis: The number of nucleated cells in each sample was estimated by amplification of reference gene primers within the assay. To quantify the absolute abundance of each unique TCRbeta CDR3 rearrangement, sequence reads were collapsed and filtered. Productive Simpson clonality was computed per sample as the square root of Simpson's diversity index over productive rearrangements. As stored in TCRdb, this immuneACCESS dataset retains in-frame rearrangements with V and J assigned. A fraction of the clones does not appear; measured against another copy, unresolved V genes explain less than half of the discrepancy, and the remainder lacks a known reason. Clone size and V and J calls were adopted from that table, with D and trimming inferred from the DNA. The sample table lists approximately 150,000 clones, 81% of them with a count of one. Approximately 10% of the sample lies in the top ten.

The germline V end is reduced by 2 bases and the J end by 0 bases; junction bases left unmatched: 13. CDR1 MNHNS and CDR2 SASEGT are derived from the germline V gene. The CDR3, from cysteine to phenylalanine, totals 20 residues. Of all the DNA, just the CDR3 is kept, 60 bases in frame from base 1. Whole blood was collected in K2EDTA tubes by collaborating institutions according to the institutions' own protocols. Collaborator samples were shipped for TCRbeta analysis as frozen whole blood, isolated PBMCs, or DNA extracted from either sample type. A word on this clone: Its binding antigen is unknown. There are no base qualities to consult, and no much larger clone falls within one base.

This clonotype was sampled from a man aged 55 to 70 with active or convalescent COVID-19. Sequenced sample: peripheral blood. This sequence uses TRBV6-1 and TRBJ2-6; TRBD1 aligns with 7 central bases. The CDR3 in this case is CASSERLRDRAVSGANVLTF. Read as DNA, the sequence is TGTGCCAGCAGTGAAAGGTTACGAGACAGGGCGGTCTCTGGGGCCAACGTCCTGACTTTC.